This T cell receptor beta chain was retrieved from a study of T cell changes during pregnancy in multiple sclerosis. Using immunoSEQ multiplex PCR, the repertoire was profiled, and TCRdb retains in-frame clones only, with some absent. The sample lists 18,000 or so clones; approximately 87% were seen once. This CDR3 comprises 19 residues. Germline trimming cut 5 bases from V and 7 bases from J; bases unmatched to any gene: 14. Germline CDR1 SGHTA, CDR2 FQGNSA. This clone was seen a few times. V is TRBV7-2 and J is TRBJ2-1; 16 bases match TRBD2. The clonotype originates from a female donor in good health, enrolled as a control in a pregnancy study. This sample comprised CD8+ T cells from peripheral blood mononuclear cells, obtained in the third trimester of pregnancy. The CDR3 DNA follows: TGTGCCAGCAGCCCAGTCCCGGGACTAGCGGGGGGGGTACCTAATGAGCAGTTCTTC. It yields the protein CASSPVPGLAGGVPNEQFF.